This TCR beta chain was identified in a study of CD8+ T cells in alopecia areata. Study as a whole: Among treated patients, oral tofacitinib was administered at 5 to 10 mg twice daily.

Study results and caveats: Both scalp clonality and the expanded CD8+ clones among the top 100 showed a significant decrease with tofacitinib.

Indicated treatment: oral pan-JAK inhibitor, 5-10 mg twice daily. Alopecia areata patients gave lesional scalp punch biopsies and peripheral blood samples. Investigators sorted PBMCs to obtain both CD4+ and CD8+ T cells. Extraction of RNA preceded its reverse transcription into cDNA, which served as the sequencing template. Sequencing used immunoSEQ multiplex PCR; TCRdb keeps in-frame clones, though not all of them. The repertoire includes roughly 230,000 clones, less than 50% of them detected once, and around 2.8% sits in the top ten. This clone appeared many times. Its antigen is unidentified. CDR1 and CDR2 from the germline V gene are LNHDA and SQIVND (reference sequence). V gave up 5 bases and J gave up 5 bases, with 17 bases separating them. The CDR3 has 15 amino acids.

The chain combines TRBV19 with TRBJ2-3; TRBD1 might be the D (6 bases). The source material was CD4+ T cells sorted from blood, sampled around week 36, from a patient treated with tofacitinib. This TCR derives from a human donor with alopecia areata. This chain's CDR3 is CASSPDRSNGDTQYF. Written as DNA, the CDR3 is TGTGCCAGTAGTCCCGACAGGTCGAACGGAGATACGCAGTATTTT.